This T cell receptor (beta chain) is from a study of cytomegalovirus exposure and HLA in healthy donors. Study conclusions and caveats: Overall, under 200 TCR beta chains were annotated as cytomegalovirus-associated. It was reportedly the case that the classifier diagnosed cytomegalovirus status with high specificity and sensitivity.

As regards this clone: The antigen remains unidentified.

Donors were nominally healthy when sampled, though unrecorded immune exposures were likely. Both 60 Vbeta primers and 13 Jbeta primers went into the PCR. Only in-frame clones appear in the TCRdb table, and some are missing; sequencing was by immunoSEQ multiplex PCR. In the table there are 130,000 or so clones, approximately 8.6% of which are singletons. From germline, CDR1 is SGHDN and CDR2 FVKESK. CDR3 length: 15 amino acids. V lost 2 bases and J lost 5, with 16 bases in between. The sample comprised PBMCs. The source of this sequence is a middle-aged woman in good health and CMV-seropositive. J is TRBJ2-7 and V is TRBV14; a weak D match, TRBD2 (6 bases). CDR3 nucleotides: TGTGCCAGCAGCCAATGGCAGGTCAGGAGGGACGAGCAGTACTTC. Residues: CASSQWQVRRDEQYF.